The 18 T cell receptor beta chains below all came from one sample that was sequenced in a study of early stage breast cancer tumors. Here immunoSEQ multiplex PCR was the method, and the copy in TCRdb shows in-frame clones only, minus some. This sample carries under 8,500 clones, roughly three fifths of them seen once, and the ten largest clones take roughly 12%. Sequenced material: normal breast tissue next to the tumor. These receptor sequences come from a person aged 50 to 59 with breast cancer.

This clone was detected only a few times. V gene TRBV7-9 combines with J gene TRBJ2-2; D call uncertain. Per germline, CDR1 SEHNR and CDR2 FQNEAQ (reference sequence). V was trimmed by 8 bases and J by 7 bases, leaving 8 bases between them. The CDR3 has 11 amino acids. This chain's CDR3 is CASQFGGELFF. The DNA of the CDR3 is TGTGCCAGCCAATTCGGCGGGGAGCTGTTTTTT.

The chain uses TRBV7-3 and TRBJ2-1; D is unclear. Between the trimmed V and J ends, which lost 2 bases and 5 bases, there was a span of 7 bases. CDR1 is SGHTA and CDR2 is FQGTGA in the germline V gene. The CDR3 has 13 amino acids. Written as DNA, the CDR3 is TGTGCCAGCAGCTTAGAGGCCAACAATGAGCAGTTCTTC. Encoded protein: CASSLEANNEQFF.

The gene calls are TRBV5-6 and TRBJ2-2, with TRBD1 identical over 9 bases. There are 16 residues in the CDR3. V lost 3 bases, J lost 6 bases, and 9 bases stayed unmatched. Looked up from germline, CDR1 is SGHDT and CDR2 is YYEEEE. CDR3 region: CASSSSGTGPSGELFF. The DNA for the CDR3 is TGTGCCAGCAGCTCCTCCGGGACAGGGCCCTCCGGGGAGCTGTTTTTT.

In its sample, this clone is medium-sized. This CDR3 is CAWRVPRGGDYGYTF. CDR3 DNA sequence: TGTGCCTGGAGAGTCCCCCGGGGGGGCGACTATGGCTACACCTTC. The chain carries TRBV30 and TRBJ1-2, with TRBD1 as a possible D gene (6 bases). The CDR3 length is 15 residues. Germline CDR1 GTSNPN, CDR2 SVGIG (reference sequence). With 3 bases removed from V and 3 bases from J, the gap between germline ends came to 17 bases.

This chain uses TRBV6-6 with TRBJ1-2; D remains ambiguous. The V gene lost 2 bases and the J gene lost 5 bases, with 12 bases spanning the gap. Looked up from germline, CDR1 is MNHNY and CDR2 is SVGAGI (reference sequence). This CDR3 has 14 amino acids. CDR3 bases: TGTGCCAGCAGTTACGGAGCCTCTCCATATGGCTACACCTTC. Translated, it gives CASSYGASPYGYTF.

The V call is TRBV6-5, the J call TRBJ2-1; 8 bases agree with TRBD2. Trimming took 7 bases from V and 8 from J; bases not matched to a gene: 10. In germline, CDR1 is MNHEY, CDR2 SVGAGI. There are 14 residues in the CDR3. The CDR3 nucleotides are TGTGCCAGCAACCGGGGGGGCAATTCTGATGAGCAGTTCTTC. It codes for CASNRGGNSDEQFF.

The V call is TRBV5-4, the J call TRBJ2-2; 8 bases are a match to TRBD2. The CDR3 covers 17 residues. V shed 5 bases and J 1 base; nucleotides not matched to a gene: 10. Germline V CDR1 and CDR2: SGHNT, YYREEE (reference sequence). In DNA form, the CDR3 reads TGTGCCAGCAGGGATGTTAGAGCGGGAGAGAACACCGGGGAGCTGTTTTTT. Translating it yields CASRDVRAGENTGELFF.

This sequence joins TRBV5-1 and TRBJ2-3; D is undetermined. V was pared by 5 bases and J by 2 bases, with 3 bases between. CDR1 is SGHRS, CDR2 YFSETQ, per germline. The CDR3 consists of 11 residues. CDR3 protein: CASRLTDTQYF. The CDR3 DNA follows: TGCGCCAGCAGACTCACAGATACGCAGTATTTT.

The chain has TRBV30 and TRBJ2-5, with 10 nucleotides matching TRBD1. This CDR3 contains 15 residues. V was clipped by 2 bases and J by 4 bases; unmatched bases: 7. CDR1 is GTSNPN and CDR2 is SVGIG in the germline V gene (reference sequence). CDR3 region: CAWSLDRGILETQYF. The CDR3 DNA follows: TGTGCCTGGAGTCTGGACAGGGGGATCTTAGAGACCCAGTACTTC.

The V call is TRBV6-5, the J call TRBJ1-1; D remains unclear. Trimming left V 6 bases short and J 2 bases short, with 13 bases between. Germline-derived CDR1 and CDR2 are MNHEY and SVGAGI. The CDR3 spans 14 residues. CDR3 region: CASRSSGKNTEAFF. The CDR3 coding sequence is TGTGCCAGCAGATCTAGTGGGAAAAACACTGAAGCTTTCTTT.

This rearrangement joins TRBV9 to TRBJ2-1; D not resolved. V was trimmed by 0 bases and J by 9 bases, leaving 13 bases between them. This CDR3 region has 14 residues. Germline assignment: CDR1 SGDLS and CDR2 YYNGEE. CDR3 sequence reads: CASSVDDARGEQFF. The CDR3, as DNA: TGTGCCAGCAGCGTAGATGATGCCCGCGGTGAGCAGTTCTTC.

This clone has more than one count but fewer than ten. The chain links TRBV19 to TRBJ2-3, with D uncertain. CDR1 is LNHDA and CDR2 is SQIVND in the germline V gene (reference sequence). The CDR3 sequence is 15 residues long. V lost 1 base and J lost 1, with 9 bases in between. The CDR3 reads CASSIGFLGTDTQYF. The CDR3 DNA reads as TGTGCCAGTAGTATAGGTTTCCTAGGCACAGATACGCAGTATTTT.

This chain connects TRBV28 to TRBJ1-1; TRBD1 is a possible D gene (6 bases). Germline values: CDR1 MDHEN, CDR2 SYDVKM. V dropped 6 bases and J dropped 3 bases, with 14 bases sitting between them. The CDR3 has 14 residues. CDR3 amino acids: CASSPADRYTEAFF. The CDR3 nucleotides read TGTGCCAGCAGCCCTGCGGACAGATACACTGAAGCTTTCTTT.

As DNA, the CDR3 is TGCAGCGTTGAGTTGTTTGCTAACTATGGCTACACCTTC. Translation: CSVELFANYGYTF. V and J are TRBV29-1 and TRBJ1-2; D is uncertain. V was trimmed by 3 bases and J by 0 bases, leaving 8 bases between them. Germline-derived CDR1 and CDR2 are SQVTM and ANQGSEA. This CDR3 has 13 amino acids.

This chain uses TRBV10-1 with TRBJ2-5; D unclear. The germline V gene has CDR1 WNHNN and CDR2 SYGVQD (reference sequence). The CDR3 sequence is 12 residues long. Trimming stripped 3 bases from V and 10 bases from J, with 12 bases between. CDR3 region: CASSDIGRVQYF. In nucleotides, the CDR3 is TGCGCCAGCAGTGATATAGGACGGGTCCAGTACTTC.

The chain recombines TRBV9 with TRBJ2-3; 10 bases align to TRBD2. The germline V gene encodes CDR1 SGDLS and CDR2 YYNGEE. The V segment lost 1 base and the J segment 6 bases; nucleotides outside the gene matches: 5. The CDR3 runs to 15 residues. This CDR3 is CASSVLAGETDTQYF. The CDR3 nucleotides are TGTGCCAGCAGCGTACTAGCGGGAGAAACCGATACGCAGTATTTT.

This clone turned up a few times. The genes are TRBV7-9 and TRBJ2-7; D remains ambiguous. The CDR3 totals 11 residues. Trimming pared 8 bases from V and 2 bases from J, leaving 7 bases between. In germline, CDR1 is SEHNR, CDR2 FQNEAQ (reference sequence). The CDR3 sequence: CASSRAYEQYF. The CDR3 DNA is TGTGCCAGCTCACGAGCCTACGAGCAGTACTTC. Based on the CDR3 plus reference TRBV7-9 and TRBJ2-7, the full variable domain is DTGVSQNPRHKITKRGQNVTFRCDPISEHNRLYWYRQTLGQGPEFLTYFQNEAQLEKSRLLSDRFSAERPKGSFSTLEIQRTEQGDSAMYLCASSRAYEQYFGPGTRLTVT.

This clone has just a few counts. Here the CDR3 DNA reads TGTGCCAGTAGTATGGGTCTTGGCGGGGAGTACAATGAGCAGTTCTTC. Its protein product is CASSMGLGGEYNEQFF. V usage is TRBV19 and J usage is TRBJ2-1; tentatively, D is TRBD2 (6 bases). CDR3 size: 16 residues. Trimming stripped 3 bases from V and 4 bases from J, with 16 bases between. CDR1 and CDR2 (germline): LNHDA, SQIVND (reference sequence).